The rows below give T cell receptor beta chains drawn from one sample of a study of T-cell memory formation after mild COVID-19. TCRdb called the 5' RACE reads again in MiXCR, with one record for every CDR3 protein. Among about 420,000 distinct CDR3 sequences, more than 20% were seen once, and the ten largest hold about an eighth. The sequencing input was PBMCs or a T cell subset sorted from them (not recorded which). All receptors derive from an adult woman who had mild COVID-19 (a few samples of this study predate the infection). Cell type and time point are not known. Both conserved end residues are part of each CDR3. Each record gives: CDR3 protein, CDR3 DNA, V gene, D gene, J gene, clone size. The D gene is left open where the match is weak. Size is stated for part of the rows, as once, few or many counts, or as a class when the clone is expanded.

CDR3 protein: CASSPGTGSIMTSARAFF
CDR3 DNA: TGCGCCAGCAGCCCAGGGACAGGTTCTATTATGACCTCTGCGAGAGCTTTCTTT
V gene: TRBV5-1
D gene: TRBD1
J gene: TRBJ1-1
clone size: few

CDR3 protein: CASRGLGALRSNEQFF
CDR3 DNA: TGTGCCAGCAGGGGCCTTGGCGCCTTAAGGTCCAATGAGCAGTTCTTC
V gene: TRBV6-2/TRBV6-3
D gene: -
J gene: TRBJ2-1
clone size: -

CDR3 protein: CASSSTRSQVRDTQYF
CDR3 DNA: TGTGCCAGCAGCTCCACGAGGTCACAGGTTAGGGATACGCAGTATTTT
V gene: TRBV7-8
D gene: -
J gene: TRBJ2-3
clone size: -

CDR3 protein: CASSPASGNFDEQFF
CDR3 DNA: TGTGCCAGCAGCCCCGCTAGCGGGAATTTCGATGAGCAGTTCTTC
V gene: TRBV11-2
D gene: TRBD2
J gene: TRBJ2-1
clone size: -

CDR3 protein: CASSLRQGAYYGYTF
CDR3 DNA: TGCGCCAGCAGCTTGAGACAGGGGGCCTACTATGGCTACACCTTC
V gene: TRBV5-1
D gene: TRBD1
J gene: TRBJ1-2
clone size: -

CDR3 protein: CASSLGLITPVLFF
CDR3 DNA: TGTGCCAGCAGTTTAGGGCTAATTACCCCAGTTCTGTTCTTC
V gene: TRBV27
D gene: -
J gene: TRBJ2-1
clone size: few

CDR3 protein: CASSQETWTARATNEKLFF
CDR3 DNA: TGTGCCAGCAGCCAAGAGACCTGGACAGCGAGGGCTACTAATGAAAAACTGTTTTTT
V gene: TRBV14
D gene: -
J gene: TRBJ1-4
clone size: -

CDR3 protein: CASSPSPGTSYEQYF
CDR3 DNA: TGTGCCAGCAGCCCAAGTCCCGGGACAAGCTACGAGCAGTACTTC
V gene: TRBV6-5
D gene: -
J gene: TRBJ2-7
clone size: few

CDR3 protein: CASSLESSPRRAFF
CDR3 DNA: TGTGCCAGCAGCTTAGAGTCTTCCCCCCGGAGAGCTTTCTTT
V gene: TRBV7-8
D gene: -
J gene: TRBJ1-1
clone size: -

CDR3 protein: CASKGTGEETQYF
CDR3 DNA: TGTGCCAGCAAGGGGACAGGGGAAGAGACCCAGTACTTC
V gene: TRBV3-1
D gene: TRBD1
J gene: TRBJ2-5
clone size: few

CDR3 protein: CASSESLASGGHEQFF
CDR3 DNA: TGTGCCAGCAGCGAAAGCCTGGCTAGCGGGGGCCATGAGCAGTTCTTC
V gene: TRBV7-6
D gene: TRBD2
J gene: TRBJ2-1
clone size: -

CDR3 protein: CRPLAQGSMNTEAFF
CDR3 DNA: TGCAGGCCCCTCGCCCAGGGCTCTATGAACACTGAAGCTTTCTTT
V gene: TRBV20-1
D gene: -
J gene: TRBJ1-1
clone size: -

CDR3 protein: CASSLETGGFDTDTQYF
CDR3 DNA: TGTGCCAGCAGCTTAGAGACAGGGGGATTTGACACAGATACGCAGTATTTT
V gene: TRBV11-2
D gene: TRBD1
J gene: TRBJ2-3
clone size: -

CDR3 protein: CASSIGTSGTSYEQYF
CDR3 DNA: TGTGCCAGTAGTATCGGGACTAGCGGGACGTCCTACGAGCAGTACTTC
V gene: TRBV19
D gene: TRBD2
J gene: TRBJ2-7
clone size: -

CDR3 protein: CASSQESGGTDTQYF
CDR3 DNA: TGCGCCAGCAGCCAAGAGTCAGGGGGAACAGATACGCAGTATTTT
V gene: TRBV4-1
D gene: TRBD1
J gene: TRBJ2-3
clone size: -

CDR3 protein: CASSLGNMDRGGQPQHF
CDR3 DNA: TGTGCCAGCAGTTTAGGGAACATGGACAGGGGTGGCCAGCCCCAGCATTTT
V gene: TRBV12-3/TRBV12-4
D gene: TRBD1
J gene: TRBJ1-5
clone size: -

CDR3 protein: CATQGQLGLNEQFF
CDR3 DNA: TGTGCCACTCAGGGGCAGCTCGGGCTAAATGAGCAGTTCTTC
V gene: TRBV7-8
D gene: -
J gene: TRBJ2-1
clone size: once

CDR3 protein: CASSLARYSTDTQYF
CDR3 DNA: TGTGCCAGCAGCTTAGCCCGATATTCCACAGATACGCAGTATTTT
V gene: TRBV7-8
D gene: -
J gene: TRBJ2-3
clone size: -

CDR3 protein: CAISELGLEQYF
CDR3 DNA: TGTGCCATCAGTGAGTTGGGTCTCGAGCAGTACTTC
V gene: TRBV10-3
D gene: -
J gene: TRBJ2-7
clone size: few

CDR3 protein: CATSRDSVYNEQFF
CDR3 DNA: TGTGCCACCAGCAGAGATTCGGTATACAATGAGCAGTTCTTC
V gene: TRBV15
D gene: -
J gene: TRBJ2-1
clone size: -

CDR3 protein: CASSPYYEQYF
CDR3 DNA: TGTGCCAGCAGTCCGTACTACGAGCAGTACTTC
V gene: TRBV7-9
D gene: -
J gene: TRBJ2-7
clone size: -

CDR3 protein: CASSLDGAPEKLFF
CDR3 DNA: TGTGCCAGCAGCCTGGACGGAGCACCTGAAAAACTGTTTTTT
V gene: TRBV7-9
D gene: -
J gene: TRBJ1-4
clone size: -

CDR3 protein: CASSQFPLGAEQYF
CDR3 DNA: TGCGCCAGCAGCCAATTCCCCTTGGGGGCCGAGCAGTACTTC
V gene: TRBV4-1
D gene: -
J gene: TRBJ2-7
clone size: few

CDR3 protein: CAISDKTASEAFF
CDR3 DNA: TGTGCCATCAGTGATAAAACAGCTTCTGAAGCTTTCTTT
V gene: TRBV10-3
D gene: -
J gene: TRBJ1-1
clone size: -

CDR3 protein: CASSLMGRQPQHF
CDR3 DNA: TGTGCCAGCAGTTTGATGGGCCGGCAGCCCCAGCATTTT
V gene: TRBV12-3/TRBV12-4
D gene: -
J gene: TRBJ1-5
clone size: -

CDR3 protein: CASSRWRGDTDTQYF
CDR3 DNA: TGTGCCAGCAGTCGGTGGCGGGGGGACACAGATACGCAGTATTTT
V gene: TRBV12-3/TRBV12-4
D gene: TRBD2
J gene: TRBJ2-3
clone size: few

CDR3 protein: CAGSGRSYNEQFF
CDR3 DNA: TGTGCCGGGAGCGGGCGGTCCTACAATGAGCAGTTCTTC
V gene: TRBV7-9
D gene: -
J gene: TRBJ2-1
clone size: many